The TCR beta chain described here comes from a study of T-cell memory formation after mild COVID-19 (dated by TCRdb to the early 2020s). Notes on the research overall: TCR sequence clusters from the two donors were largely donor specific. In two donors, T-cell clones that expanded and contracted after mild COVID-19 were tracked by sequencing TCRalpha and TCRbeta repertoires over time. The cohort comprised two young, previously healthy adult volunteers, one female and one male.

Ficoll-Paque density gradient centrifugation was used to isolate PBMCs. Sequenced using an Illumina NovaSeq 6000. TCRalpha and TCRbeta cDNA libraries were constructed by 5'RACE with constant-segment primers, with sample barcodes and unique molecular identifiers being introduced. Trizol reagent was used to extract RNA from every sample. Library amplification was performed in two PCR steps, and a second sample barcode and Illumina TruSeq adapters were introduced in the second step. Sequencing of the libraries was done on an Illumina NovaSeq, producing 2 x 150 bp paired-end reads. From the authors' description of their analysis: The reads were demultiplexed and collapsed into UMI-guided consensus sequences using migec v1.2.7. Using mixcr v2.1.11, UMI consensuses were aligned to TRA and TRB V and J templates and then assembled into clonotypes. A clonotype was counted as expanded or contracted only when both edgeR and NoisET called the clonotype significant, with the noise models trained on biological replicates. For edgeR calls, a false discovery rate-adjusted p below 0.01 and a log2 fold-change threshold of 1 were applied. As an exploratory analysis of dynamics, max-normalized trajectories of the 1000 most abundant clonotypes were examined by PCA with hierarchical clustering. The CD4 or CD8 phenotype of responding clones was assigned using the separately sequenced CD4+ and CD8+ repertoires. TCRdb trimmed public reads at Q25 via fastp, called clones via MiXCR and kept in-frame beta chains. Rows are combined by CDR3 protein, so each entry shows the most common genes and DNA. These V and J calls rely on TCRdb rather than the paper's analysis. The sample table records about 430,000 distinct CDR3 sequences; roughly 24% of these occur just once. Around 9% of the sample goes to the ten largest clones.

About this clonotype itself: This receptor's antigen is unknown. Within one base of it there is no much larger clone, and no base qualities were kept.

What the authors observed across the whole study: SARS-CoV-2 specificity of the second-wave clones peaking on day 37 was not confirmed. Contracting CD4+ clones appeared mostly in the CM and EM memory subsets, whereas CD8+ clones were enriched in EMRA. Clones contracting from day 15 to 85 had balanced CD4/CD8 phenotypes, while a second wave expanding from day 15 to 37 was biased towards CD4+. The study covered only a couple of mild cases, and larger cohorts including severe cases with pre-infection samples were considered necessary. Some responding clones were detected in pre-infection memory, suggesting pre-existing cross-reactive memory T cells joined the SARS-CoV-2 response.

Looking up the germline V gene yields CDR1 MNHEY and CDR2 SVGAGI. V has 2 bases trimmed and J has 6 bases trimmed; junction bases matching no gene number 3. From cysteine to phenylalanine, the CDR3 is 14 amino acids long. The entry retains the CDR3 DNA only, 42 bases that are in frame from base 1. The sequencing sample was made of PBMCs or a T cell subset sorted from them (not recorded which). In this chain, TRBV6-5 is recombined with TRBJ1-5, and TRBD1 matches 8 of the central bases. The source is an adult woman who had mild COVID-19 (a few samples of this study predate the infection). The sample titles of this study are shuffled in the database, so cell type and time point are left out; the donor was told from shared clones. The nucleotides are TGTGCCAGCAGTTACGGACAGGGATTTCAGCCCCAGCATTTT. Its protein product is CASSYGQGFQPQHF.